The present TCR beta chain was sequenced within a study of CD8 T cell repertoires and HIV-1 epitope variants. Overall study: Twenty-five autologous and known Gag and Nef epitope variant peptides each stimulated T cells separately. Epitopes were three Gag families plus Nef HW9 and YT9. Findings and caveats of the study: Eight to ten TCR beta clonotypes were antigen-specific, 5 to 7 apparently recognizing autologous or escape variants.

The trim removed 2 bases at V and 3 bases at J, leaving 5 bases unmatched. CDR3 length equals 15 residues. Germline values: CDR1 MNHEY, CDR2 SVGAGI. As regards this clone: Its target is not known.

Survey-depth immunoSEQ sequencing covered TCR beta CDR3 regions. Using immunoSEQ multiplex PCR, the repertoire was profiled, and TCRdb retains in-frame clones only, with some absent. Of several thousand clones in the sample, 55% to 80% were seen once. Sequenced input: cultured CD8+ T cells derived from PBMCs. This TCR was sampled from a male donor with HIV. The chain has TRBV6-5 and TRBJ2-7; TRBD1 matches 9 bases. CDR3 bases: TGTGCCAGCAGTTACGCTCCGGGACAGGGCTACGAGCAGTACTTC. The encoded protein is CASSYAPGQGYEQYF.